This T cell receptor (beta chain) stems from a study of T-cell reconstitution after alpha-beta-depleted transplantation in children (dated by TCRdb to 2016 to 2017). Regarding the complete study: T-cell immune reconstitution after TCRalphabeta/CD19-depleted allogeneic hematopoietic cell transplantation in children was quantitatively tracked in the study by means of TCR repertoire profiling. Findings and caveats that apply to the study as a whole: In some patients, high TCRbeta diversity at day 60 was attributed to recipient T cells and intrathymic progenitors that had survived conditioning. Hyperexpanded clone frequencies declined over subsequent months; after one year, T-cell counts and TCRbeta diversity were mostly attributed to newly produced T cells. The apparently early recovery of alphabetaT-cell counts about two months after transplant reportedly depended on only several hundred rapidly expanded clones that came from non-depleted graft cells.

This clonotype was seen a handful of times. This clone's antigen is unknown. It has no much larger one-base neighbor in the sample; base qualities were not kept. Read against the paper, the sample's treatment or condition label means: allogeneic hematopoietic cell transplantation with graft depleted of TCRalphabeta T cells and CD19 B cells. The children who served as transplant recipients had been given grafts of TCRalphabeta/CD19-depleted allogeneic hematopoietic cells. Library preparation was by PCR. Data came from an Illumina HiSeq 2500. Molecular barcoding was employed in the preparation of TCR libraries, with unique molecular identifiers being used to normalize TCRbeta repertoire quantification. Clones were called with MiXCR by TCRdb after fastp trimmed the public reads at Q25, and only in-frame beta chains were retained. Each CDR3 protein appears once, grouped with its most common genes and DNA. The sample has hundreds of thousands of distinct CDR3 sequences on record, over 10% of them singletons. Approximately 2% of the sample lies in the top ten.

CDR1 and CDR2 (PRHDT, FYEKMQ) derive from the germline V gene (reference sequence). The CDR3 runs 17 amino acids, cysteine and phenylalanine included. The CDR3 DNA has 51 bases and is translated from base 1. Relative to germline, V is 5 bases shorter and J is 3 bases shorter, with 20 bases between their ends. The rearrangement joined TRBV13 to TRBJ2-1; possibly the D gene is TRBD2, per 5 matching bases. This material consisted of PBMCs, mostly from graft donor cells, taken 360 days after TCRalphabeta/CD19-depleted stem cell transplant. This clonotype was sampled from a male patient younger than 18 who had a stem cell transplant for acute myeloid leukemia, so the T cells may come from the graft donor. This receptor carries the CDR3 CASSPAESSSNYNEQFF. The nucleotide sequence is TGTGCCAGCAGCCCAGCCGAGTCTAGCTCCAACTACAATGAGCAGTTCTTC.